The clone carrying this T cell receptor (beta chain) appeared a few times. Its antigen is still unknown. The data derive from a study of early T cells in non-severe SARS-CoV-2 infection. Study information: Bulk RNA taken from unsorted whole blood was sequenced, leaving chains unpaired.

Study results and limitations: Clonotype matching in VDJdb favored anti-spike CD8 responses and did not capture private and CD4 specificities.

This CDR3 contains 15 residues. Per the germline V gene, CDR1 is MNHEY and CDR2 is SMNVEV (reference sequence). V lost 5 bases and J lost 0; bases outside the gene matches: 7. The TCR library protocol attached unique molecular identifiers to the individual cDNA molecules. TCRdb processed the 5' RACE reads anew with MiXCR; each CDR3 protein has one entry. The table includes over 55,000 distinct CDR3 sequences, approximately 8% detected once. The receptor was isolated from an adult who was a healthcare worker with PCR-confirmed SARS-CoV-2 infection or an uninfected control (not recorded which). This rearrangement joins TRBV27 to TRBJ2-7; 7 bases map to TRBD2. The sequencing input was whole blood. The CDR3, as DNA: TGTGCCAGCAGTCCCGGGGGGACCTTCTCCTACGAGCAGTACTTC. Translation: CASSPGGTFSYEQYF.